These 25 T cell receptor beta chains share one sample of origin, sequenced in a study of T cell responses to AZD1222 COVID-19 vaccine. TCRdb's copy holds only in-frame clones and misses some; the assay was immunoSEQ multiplex PCR. The sample shows 20,000 to 30,000 clones, just over 85% of them seen only once. The source was peripheral blood, collected 28 days after the second AZD1222 dose. These receptors were taken from an adult who received the AZD1222 COVID-19 vaccine.

The chain combines TRBV4-3 with TRBJ1-1; tentatively, D is TRBD1 (6 bases). The CDR3 is 16 residues long. V was clipped by 0 bases and J by 1 base, with 12 bases between them. The germline gives CDR1 LGHNA, CDR2 YSLEER. Here the CDR3 reads CASSQEPQGPNTEAFF. The CDR3 DNA is TGCGCCAGCAGCCAAGAGCCCCAGGGGCCGAACACTGAAGCTTTCTTT.

The rearrangement joins TRBV5-1 to TRBJ2-2; 10 nucleotides agree with TRBD2. Germline CDR1 and CDR2: SGHRS and YFSETQ. CDR3 length equals 14 residues. Trimming removed 9 bases from V and 4 bases from J; junction bases left unmatched: 6. CDR3 protein: CATSASGGTGELFF. Here the CDR3 DNA reads TGCGCCACCTCGGCTAGCGGGGGCACCGGGGAGCTGTTTTTT.

V gene TRBV24-1 combines with J gene TRBJ2-1, with 9 bases fitting TRBD1. Germline values: CDR1 KGHDR, CDR2 SFDVKD. CDR3 length equals 11 residues. In DNA form, the CDR3 reads TGTTCCTGGGACAGGGTTTCTGAGCAGTTCTTC. This codes for CSWDRVSEQFF.

This chain connects TRBV5-1 to TRBJ1-5; D unresolved. Germline V gene data show CDR1 as SGHRS and CDR2 as YFSETQ. The CDR3 runs to 15 residues. V lost 2 bases, J lost 0 bases, and 9 bases lay in between. The chain's CDR3 is CASSFSGNSNQPQHF. In DNA, the CDR3 is TGCGCCAGCAGCTTTTCGGGGAATAGCAATCAGCCCCAGCATTTT. Looking up the rest from reference TRBV5-1 and TRBJ1-5 gives the full variable domain: KAGVTQTPRYLIKTRGQQVTLSCSPISGHRSVSWYQQTPGQGLQFLFEYFSETQRNKGNFPGRFSGRQFSNSRSEMNVSTLELGDSALYLCASSFSGNSNQPQHFGDGTRLSIL.

The chain uses TRBV4-2 and TRBJ1-5; D unresolved. CDR1 is LGHNA, CDR2 YNFKEQ, per germline. Trimming cost V 0 bases and J 4 bases, with 7 bases left between them. CDR3 length equals 14 residues. The DNA for the CDR3 is TGTGCCAGCAGCCAAGATGACATGAATCAGCCCCAGCATTTT. It is translated as CASSQDDMNQPQHF.

J is TRBJ2-1 and V is TRBV2; unclear D gene. Trimming took off 3 bases at V and 9 bases at J, with 6 bases between the two ends. The length of the CDR3 is 11 residues. Per the germline V gene, CDR1 is SNHLY and CDR2 is FYNNEI. CDR3 sequence reads: CASSEWGEQFF. CDR3 nucleotides: TGTGCCAGCAGTGAGTGGGGTGAGCAGTTCTTC.

The chain joins TRBV5-1 to TRBJ2-3, with 9 bases lining up with TRBD1. The trim removed 0 bases at V and 3 bases at J, leaving 5 bases unmatched. Germline CDR1 and CDR2: SGHRS and YFSETQ. This CDR3 contains 16 residues. The CDR3, as DNA: TGCGCCAGCAGCTTGGGACAGGGGGACACGACAGATACGCAGTATTTT. Its translation is CASSLGQGDTTDTQYF. The full variable domain, completed using reference TRBV5-1 and TRBJ2-3, is KAGVTQTPRYLIKTRGQQVTLSCSPISGHRSVSWYQQTPGQGLQFLFEYFSETQRNKGNFPGRFSGRQFSNSRSEMNVSTLELGDSALYLCASSLGQGDTTDTQYFGPGTRLTVL.

The J gene is TRBJ1-1, the V gene TRBV6-5; D call uncertain. V lost 7 bases, J lost 1 base, and 13 bases lay in between. Germline CDR1 reads MNHEY; CDR2 reads SVGAGI. The CDR3 is 14 residues long. CDR3 coding DNA: TGTGCCAGCAATATTAACGGACCGAACACTGAAGCTTTCTTT. Protein product: CASNINGPNTEAFF.

The chain joins TRBV29-1 to TRBJ2-7; D remains unclear. Germline V gives CDR1 SQVTM, CDR2 ANQGSEA. The CDR3 loop spans 13 amino acids. The V end lost 5 bases, the J end lost 2 bases, and 13 bases lay between the germline ends. The CDR3 bases are TGCAGCGTTACGTCCCCGTCCCCCTACGAGCAGTACTTC. Its protein is CSVTSPSPYEQYF.

V and J are TRBV24-1 and TRBJ2-5; maybe TRBD1 (5 bases). The germline V and J ends were trimmed by 2 bases and 5 bases, with 11 bases remaining between them. The length of the CDR3 is 14 residues. Germline assignment: CDR1 KGHDR and CDR2 SFDVKD. The CDR3 region is CATSDSPPGETQYF. CDR3 sequence (DNA): TGTGCCACCAGTGATTCGCCTCCAGGGGAGACCCAGTACTTC.

The chain combines TRBV18 with TRBJ1-2; D uncertain. The CDR3 has 13 amino acids. The germline V and J ends were trimmed by 2 bases and 3 bases, with 7 bases remaining between them. In germline, CDR1 is KGHSH, CDR2 LQKENI. CDR3 sequence (DNA): TGTGCCAGCTCACCAAAAAGGGACTATGGCTACACCTTC. Its translation: CASSPKRDYGYTF. The variable domain in full, completed from reference TRBV18 and TRBJ1-2, reads NAGVMQNPRHLVRRRGQEARLRCSPMKGHSHVYWYRQLPEEGLKFMVYLQKENIIDESGMPKERFSAEFPKEGPSILRIQQVVRGDSAAYFCASSPKRDYGYTFGSGTRLTVV.

This chain uses TRBV5-1 with TRBJ2-2, with D unclear. The CDR3 is 15 amino acids. V was pared by 0 bases and J by 4 bases, with 10 bases between. The germline gives CDR1 SGHRS, CDR2 YFSETQ. The CDR3 nucleotides read TGCGCCAGCAGCTTGGGTACGGGCCCCACCGGGGAGCTGTTTTTT. Translating gives CASSLGTGPTGELFF.

The chain joins TRBV12-3 or TRBV12-4 to TRBJ2-5; D remains unclear. Deletions cut 3 bases from V and 5 bases from J, with 4 bases between. The CDR3 loop spans 11 amino acids. The CDR3 reads CASSFRETQYF. In DNA form, the CDR3 reads TGTGCCAGCAGTTTCAGGGAGACCCAGTACTTC.

This chain uses TRBV4-3 with TRBJ1-2, with no clear D. V dropped 1 base and J dropped 0 bases, with 12 bases sitting between them. The CDR3 has 16 amino acids. CDR1 LGHNA and CDR2 YSLEER come from the germline V gene. The CDR3 is CASSQALGGANYGYTF. For the CDR3, the DNA is TGCGCCAGCAGCCAAGCTCTGGGTGGGGCTAACTATGGCTACACCTTC.

The CDR3 region is CASAGQGNQPQHF. The CDR3 DNA follows: TGTGCCAGCGCGGGACAGGGCAATCAGCCCCAGCATTTT. This rearrangement joins TRBV6-5 to TRBJ1-5; 8 bases line up with TRBD1. CDR1 and CDR2 (germline): MNHEY, SVGAGI. Trimming at V came to 8 bases and at J to 2 bases, leaving 2 bases not matched to a gene. The CDR3 length is 13 residues.

V is TRBV7-2 and J is TRBJ2-2; D possibly matches TRBD1 or TRBD2 (6 bases each). Per the germline V gene, CDR1 is SGHTA and CDR2 is FQGNSA. The CDR3 is 16 residues long. With 5 bases removed from V and 7 bases from J, the gap between germline ends came to 20 bases. The CDR3 protein is CASSPWDWGRSGELFF. In nucleotides, the CDR3 is TGTGCCAGCAGCCCCTGGGACTGGGGGCGAAGCGGGGAGCTGTTTTTT.

The chain has TRBV10-3 and TRBJ1-1, with D maybe TRBD1 (6 bases). The germline CDR1 and CDR2 sequences are ENHRY and SYGVKD. The V end was cut by 5 bases, the J end by 1 base, with 17 bases between. This CDR3 has 16 amino acids. DNA of the CDR3: TGTGCCATCAGTCCACACGGGGGAGGGGGGAACACTGAAGCTTTCTTT. It translates to CAISPHGGGGNTEAFF.

CDR3 sequence reads: CSVASTDTQYF. The CDR3 bases are TGCAGCGTTGCTAGCACAGATACGCAGTATTTT. J is TRBJ2-3 and V is TRBV29-1; D not certain. Trimming took 4 bases from V and 0 from J, leaving 2 bases between them. Germline V gene lookup returns CDR1 SQVTM and CDR2 ANQGSEA. The CDR3 is 11 amino acids.

This chain uses TRBV4-1 with TRBJ2-3, with 9 nucleotides matching TRBD2. The CDR3 sequence is 17 residues long. Unmatched junction bases numbered 6, after V lost 0 bases and J lost 2 bases. Germline V gene data show CDR1 as MGHRA and CDR2 as YSYEKL. For the CDR3, the DNA is TGCGCCAGCAGCCAAGACCCAGCGGGGGGCCACACAGATACGCAGTATTTT. It is translated as CASSQDPAGGHTDTQYF.

V is TRBV5-5 and J is TRBJ1-5; D remains ambiguous. The CDR3 consists of 15 residues. The V end was cut by 0 bases, the J end by 2 bases, with 9 bases between. CDR1 SGHKS and CDR2 YYEKEE come from the germline V gene (reference sequence). The CDR3 spells CASSLDGKGNQPQHF. The DNA for the CDR3 is TGTGCCAGCAGCTTGGACGGGAAGGGCAATCAGCCCCAGCATTTT. The full variable domain, with the rest looked up from reference TRBV5-5 and TRBJ1-5, is DAGVTQSPTHLIKTRGQQVTLRCSPISGHKSVSWYQQVLGQGPQFIFQYYEKEERGRGNFPDRFSARQFPNYSSELNVNALLLGDSALYLCASSLDGKGNQPQHFGDGTRLSIL.

This clone turned up a few times. The junction differs from germline at one of its ends, possibly a read error. The rearrangement joins TRBV5-1 to TRBJ2-7; D unclear. The CDR3 runs to 10 residues. CDR1 is SGHRS and CDR2 is YFSETQ in the germline V gene. The CDR3 is CASSLLAWHF. DNA for the CDR3: TGCGCCAGCAGCTTGCTGGCTTGGCACTTC. Full variable domain (outside the CDR3, taken from reference TRBV5-1 and TRBJ2-7): KAGVTQTPRYLIKTRGQQVTLSCSPISGHRSVSWYQQTPGQGLQFLFEYFSETQRNKGNFPGRFSGRQFSNSRSEMNVSTLELGDSALYLCASSLLAWHFGPGTRLTVT.

The V call is TRBV4-3, the J call TRBJ1-2; no clear D. This CDR3 comprises 15 residues. In germline, CDR1 is LGHNA, CDR2 YSLEER. Trimming removed 0 bases at V and 4 bases at J, with 12 bases between. The CDR3 region is CASSQDLVAAYGYTF. As DNA, the CDR3 is TGCGCCAGCAGCCAAGATTTGGTGGCGGCCTATGGCTACACCTTC.

The V call is TRBV4-3, the J call TRBJ2-7, with 11 bases aligning to TRBD2. The germline V gene encodes CDR1 LGHNA and CDR2 YSLEER. This CDR3 has 15 amino acids. Losses at the gene ends were 4 bases for V and 9 bases for J; bases not matched to a gene: 11. The CDR3 DNA follows: TGCGCCAGCAGCCCAGAGGGGCTAGCGGGGGGCCCGCAGTACTTC. The encoded protein is CASSPEGLAGGPQYF.

This clone has only a few counts. The gene calls are TRBV3-1 (or the pseudogene TRBV3-2) and TRBJ2-7, with TRBD1 as a possible D gene (6 bases). The V end was cut by 6 bases, the J end by 2 bases, with 20 bases between. The CDR3 loop spans 16 amino acids. The germline V gene encodes CDR1 LGHDT and CDR2 YNNKEL (reference sequence). CDR3 residues: CASSPGTPGPPYEQYF. CDR3 coding DNA: TGTGCCAGCAGTCCGGGGACACCTGGACCACCCTACGAGCAGTACTTC.

This clone has more than one count but fewer than ten. The chain carries TRBV5-1 and TRBJ1-3, with D unclear. The CDR3 has 15 residues. Looked up from germline, CDR1 is SGHRS and CDR2 is YFSETQ. The germline V and J ends were trimmed by 0 bases and 0 bases, with 7 bases remaining between them. Written as DNA, the CDR3 is TGCGCCAGCAGCTTGGCCCGGGTCTCTGGAAACACCATATATTTT. It yields the protein CASSLARVSGNTIYF.